These 16 T cell receptor beta chains were all obtained from the same sample, sequenced in a study of cytomegalovirus exposure and HLA in healthy donors. TCRdb keeps only in-frame clones here, not all; method: immunoSEQ multiplex PCR. The sample contains some 170,000 clones, about 89% of which appear only once. Sequencing used PBMCs. Receptors were obtained from a man between 18 and 35 years old in good health and CMV-seropositive.

V gene TRBV28 combines with J gene TRBJ2-7, with a possible D match to TRBD1 (6 bases). Trimming stripped 9 bases from V and 3 bases from J, with 12 bases between. This CDR3 comprises 12 residues. CDR1 and CDR2 from the germline V gene are MDHEN and SYDVKM. This chain's CDR3 is CASWDNGYEQYF. The CDR3 region has the DNA TGTGCCAGTTGGGACAATGGCTACGAGCAGTACTTC. Full variable domain (rest looked up from reference TRBV28 and TRBJ2-7): DVKVTQSSRYLVKRTGEKVFLECVQDMDHENMFWYRQDPGLGLRLIYFSYDVKMKEKGDIPEGYSVSREKKERFSLILESASTNQTSMYLCASWDNGYEQYFGPGTRLTVT.

About this clone: Other nucleotide sequences from this sample produce the same CDR3. The genes are TRBV27 and TRBJ2-7, with D maybe TRBD1 (5 bases). CDR1 and CDR2 from the germline V gene are MNHEY and SMNVEV (reference sequence). V gave up 3 bases and J gave up 1 base, with 7 bases separating them. CDR3 length: 13 residues. CDR3 sequence: CASSFTGSYEQYF. The CDR3 DNA follows: TGTGCCAGCAGTTTTACAGGTTCCTACGAGCAGTACTTC.

The J gene is TRBJ2-1, the V gene TRBV18, with 9 bases aligning to TRBD1. Germline CDR1 and CDR2: KGHSH and LQKENI. This CDR3 is built from 14 residues. Losses at the gene ends were 6 bases for V and 8 bases for J; bases not matched to a gene: 8. This CDR3 is CASSAGTGFDEQFF. The CDR3 region has the DNA TGTGCCAGCTCGGCCGGGACAGGGTTTGATGAGCAGTTCTTC.

In its sample, this clone was seen once. The CDR3 here is CASSRVAGILYNEQFF. CDR3 sequence (DNA): TGCGCCAGCAGCCGGGTCGCCGGAATACTATACAATGAGCAGTTCTTC. The chain couples TRBV5-1 to TRBJ2-1, with D unclear. V was trimmed by 4 bases and J by 4 bases, leaving 18 bases between them. The CDR3 runs 16 residues. Germline V lookup: CDR1 SGHRS, CDR2 YFSETQ.

The chain has TRBV4-3 and TRBJ2-1; TRBD2 matches 13 bases. V trimming: 1 base; J trimming: 12 bases; junction bases outside the gene matches: 3. CDR1 LGHNA and CDR2 YSLEER come from the germline V gene. This CDR3 spans 14 amino acids. CDR3 sequence (DNA): TGCGCCAGCAGCCAAGGACTAGCGGGGGGTGGGCAGTTCTTC. This codes for CASSQGLAGGGQFF.

J is TRBJ2-7 and V is TRBV6-5; D is uncertain. V lost 0 bases, J lost 12 bases, and 12 bases lay in between. The CDR3 has 12 amino acids. Germline CDR1 reads MNHEY; CDR2 reads SVGAGI. CDR3 nucleotides: TGTGCCAGCAGTTACTCAAGGCAGACTCCGTACTTC. It yields the protein CASSYSRQTPYF.

The rearrangement joins TRBV6-5 to TRBJ1-1, with D perhaps matching TRBD1 (5 bases). In germline, CDR1 is MNHEY, CDR2 SVGAGI. This CDR3 comprises 15 residues. Trimming removed 2 bases at V and 6 bases at J, with 16 bases between. CDR3 DNA: TGTGCCAGCAGTTACGGTATGGGGCTCCGGGCTGAAGCTTTCTTT. It codes for CASSYGMGLRAEAFF.

The chain carries TRBV4-1 and TRBJ2-7, with TRBD2 as a possible D gene (6 bases). Trimming stripped 6 bases from V and 7 bases from J, with 16 bases between. The CDR3 sequence is 13 residues long. Germline V gene data show CDR1 as MGHRA and CDR2 as YSYEKL. The CDR3 spells CASSRLGAGEQYF. The CDR3 DNA reads as TGCGCCAGCAGTCGACTCGGGGCGGGGGAGCAGTACTTC.

The table lists this clone with a few counts. V usage is TRBV6-5 and J usage is TRBJ1-2, with D perhaps matching TRBD1 (6 bases). V was trimmed by 0 bases and J by 8 bases, leaving 13 bases between them. The CDR3 loop spans 14 amino acids. CDR1 and CDR2 from the germline V gene are MNHEY and SVGAGI. The CDR3 loop reads CASSYSRQGTGYTF. The CDR3 DNA is TGTGCCAGCAGTTACTCGCGGCAGGGGACCGGCTACACCTTC.

The chain is built from TRBV9 and TRBJ2-2, with D perhaps TRBD1 (7 bases). The length of the CDR3 is 16 residues. V was shortened by 3 bases and J by 6 bases, with 18 bases between the two germline ends. CDR1 and CDR2 (germline): SGDLS, YYNGEE. Here the CDR3 reads CASSATTGRYAGELFF. The CDR3 DNA reads as TGTGCCAGCAGCGCAACGACAGGGAGGTACGCCGGGGAGCTGTTTTTT.

The chain links TRBV4-3 to TRBJ1-5; D uncertain. V lost 4 bases to trimming and J lost 0 bases, with 13 bases between them. This CDR3 has 16 amino acids. Germline CDR1 and CDR2: LGHNA and YSLEER. CDR3 loop: CASSLNSGDSNQPQHF. The DNA for the CDR3 is TGCGCCAGCAGCCTAAATTCCGGGGATAGCAATCAGCCCCAGCATTTT.

DNA of the CDR3: TGTGCCAGCAGGGACACAGGCTTCAATCAGCCCCAGCATTTT. This translates into CASRDTGFNQPQHF. The chain is built from TRBV6-5 and TRBJ1-5; possible D gene TRBD1, 5 bases. The CDR3 totals 14 residues. Germline V gives CDR1 MNHEY, CDR2 SVGAGI. V was pared by 6 bases and J by 3 bases, with 12 bases between.

This chain joins TRBV10-3 and TRBJ1-1; possibly TRBD1 for D (6 bases). CDR1 and CDR2 from the germline V gene are ENHRY and SYGVKD. This CDR3 has 14 residues. V shed 7 bases and J shed 5 bases, with 17 bases lying between them. This chain's CDR3 is CAINQGGGTTEAFF. The CDR3, as DNA: TGTGCCATCAACCAAGGGGGTGGGACGACTGAAGCTTTCTTT.

The V gene is TRBV11-2, the J gene TRBJ2-7; D is possibly TRBD2 (6 bases). CDR1 SGHAT and CDR2 FQNNGV come from the germline V gene. The V and J ends lost 1 base and 12 bases respectively, with 16 bases between them. CDR3 length equals 13 residues. The DNA for the CDR3 is TGTGCCAGCAGCTTAGTCGCGGGAAATAGAGGGTACTTC. It encodes CASSLVAGNRGYF.

V usage is TRBV14 and J usage is TRBJ2-3, with TRBD2 as a possible D gene (6 bases). V gave up 1 base and J gave up 2 bases, with 13 bases separating them. Germline-derived CDR1 and CDR2 are SGHDN and FVKESK. This CDR3 has 16 amino acids. CDR3 sequence (DNA): TGTGCCAGCAGCCAAGTTGCTAGCGAGATCACAGATACGCAGTATTTT. Its translation: CASSQVASEITDTQYF.

The chain carries TRBV28 and TRBJ2-5; tentatively, D is TRBD2 (6 bases). Germline V gene lookup returns CDR1 MDHEN and CDR2 SYDVKM. The CDR3 contains 14 residues. The V and J ends lost 5 bases and 5 bases respectively, with 15 bases between them. This CDR3 reads CASSPFGGHETQYF. CDR3 sequence (DNA): TGTGCCAGCAGTCCCTTCGGGGGTCACGAGACCCAGTACTTC.